The rows below give T cell receptor beta chains drawn from one sample of a study of blood T cell repertoires in COVID-19. Profiled with immunoSEQ multiplex PCR; TCRdb holds only in-frame clones, not every one. Of 90,000 to 110,000 clones listed, nearly 85% were seen once; the top ten hold 6.6%. Sequences were obtained from peripheral blood. These receptors were obtained from a woman aged 45-60 years with acute or convalescent COVID-19. Each CDR3 is given without its conserved first and last residue. Expanded clones get a size class; other rows say once, few or many, or leave the size out.

j_call clone_size v_call cdr3_aa
TRBJ1-1 . TRBV30 AWTGGMNTEAF
TRBJ1-2 few TRBV7-9 ASSRGLSTNYGYT
TRBJ2-1 . TRBV19 ASSTRTSGERNEQF
TRBJ1-1 . TRBV19 ASSIGWGANTEAF
TRBJ1-1 . TRBV12-3/TRBV12-4 ASSPSMAPEAF
TRBJ1-1 . TRBV6-5 ASSYSRGVEAF
TRBJ2-1 . TRBV6-2/TRBV6-3 ASSSPGTSGVYNEQF
TRBJ1-5 . TRBV6-2/TRBV6-3 ASSLRVSNQPQH
TRBJ2-3 . TRBV5-4 ASSLASDSTPRVTQY
TRBJ1-1 . TRBV28 ASNPGQNTEAF
TRBJ2-1 . TRBV6-2/TRBV6-3 ASSALRGAYEQF
TRBJ1-1 . TRBV25-1 ASSGFRENTEAF
TRBJ2-3 . TRBV19 ASSLPLATDTQY
TRBJ1-1 . TRBV5-1 ASRDGQANTEAF
TRBJ1-6 few TRBV18 ASSPQSPGQNNSPLH
TRBJ1-2 . TRBV7-3 ASSLTGGNGYT
TRBJ1-2 . TRBV27 ASSYTGGQGYT
TRBJ1-1 . TRBV6-5 ASSSRQRNTEAF
TRBJ1-6 . TRBV25-1 ASSERGGDNSPLH
TRBJ2-3 . TRBV5-4 ASSLAAGAGRLTDTQY
TRBJ2-2 . TRBV19 ASSIDLFSGVTGELF
TRBJ1-1 few TRBV28 ASSWSTEAF
TRBJ1-6 few TRBV28 ASRRLPYNSPLH
TRBJ1-5 . TRBV2 ASSDIPRQGNSNQPQH
TRBJ1-2 . TRBV30 AWSSSGTVGYGYT
TRBJ2-3 . TRBV5-1 ASSSGTLTDTQY
TRBJ1-1 . TRBV3-1/TRBV3-2 ASSQPGENTEAF
TRBJ1-1 . TRBV9 ASSGDSWRDEAF
TRBJ2-7 once TRBV28 ASSSGGPVYEQY
TRBJ2-2 . TRBV7-7 ASSLTGVAGELF
TRBJ1-1 . TRBV9 ASSVLGRGNTEAF
TRBJ2-3 . TRBV24-1 ATSDSTGFPDTQY
TRBJ1-5 . TRBV24-1 ATSETKRGGSGNQPQH